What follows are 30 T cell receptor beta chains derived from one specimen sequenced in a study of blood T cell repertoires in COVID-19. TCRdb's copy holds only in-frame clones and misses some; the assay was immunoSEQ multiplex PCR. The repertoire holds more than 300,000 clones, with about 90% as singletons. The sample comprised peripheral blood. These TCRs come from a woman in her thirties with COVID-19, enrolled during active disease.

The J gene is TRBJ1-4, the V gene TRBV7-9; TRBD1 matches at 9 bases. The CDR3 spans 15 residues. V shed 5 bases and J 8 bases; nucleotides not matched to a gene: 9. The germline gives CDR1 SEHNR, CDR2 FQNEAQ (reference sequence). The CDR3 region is CASSPLGQGLEKLFF. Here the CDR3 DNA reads TGTGCCAGCAGCCCCTTGGGACAGGGATTAGAAAAACTGTTTTTT.

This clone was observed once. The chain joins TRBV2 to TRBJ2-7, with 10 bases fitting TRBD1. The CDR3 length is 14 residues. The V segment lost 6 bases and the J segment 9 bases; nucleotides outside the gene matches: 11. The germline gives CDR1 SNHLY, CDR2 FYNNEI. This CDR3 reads CASSFRDRGTGQYF. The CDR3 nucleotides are TGTGCCAGCAGCTTCCGGGACAGGGGAACGGGGCAGTACTTC.

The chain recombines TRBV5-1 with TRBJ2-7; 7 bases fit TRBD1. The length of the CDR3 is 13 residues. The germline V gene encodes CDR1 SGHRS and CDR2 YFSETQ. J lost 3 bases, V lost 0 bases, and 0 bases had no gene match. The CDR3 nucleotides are TGCGCCAGCAGCTTGGGGACAGGCTACGAGCAGTACTTC. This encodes CASSLGTGYEQYF.

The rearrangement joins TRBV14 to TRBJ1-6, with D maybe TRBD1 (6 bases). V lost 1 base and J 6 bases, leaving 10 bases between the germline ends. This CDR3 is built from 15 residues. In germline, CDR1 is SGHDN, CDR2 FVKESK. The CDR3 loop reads CASSQVAGANSPLHF. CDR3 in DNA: TGTGCCAGCAGCCAAGTAGCGGGGGCTAATTCACCCCTCCACTTT.

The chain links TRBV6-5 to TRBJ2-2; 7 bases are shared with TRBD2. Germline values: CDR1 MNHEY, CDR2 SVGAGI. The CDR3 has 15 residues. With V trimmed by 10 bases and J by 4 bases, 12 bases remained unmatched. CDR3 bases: TGTGCCACCCATAGCGGGTCTCGGGGCACCGGGGAGCTGTTTTTT. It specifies CATHSGSRGTGELFF.

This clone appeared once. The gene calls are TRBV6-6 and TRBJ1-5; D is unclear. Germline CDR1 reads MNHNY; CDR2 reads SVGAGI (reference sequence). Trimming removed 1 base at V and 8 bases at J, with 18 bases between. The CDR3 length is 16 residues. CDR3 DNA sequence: TGTGCCAGCAGTTACTTTACCGGTTTAAACGTAAAGCCCCAGCATTTT. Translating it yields CASSYFTGLNVKPQHF.

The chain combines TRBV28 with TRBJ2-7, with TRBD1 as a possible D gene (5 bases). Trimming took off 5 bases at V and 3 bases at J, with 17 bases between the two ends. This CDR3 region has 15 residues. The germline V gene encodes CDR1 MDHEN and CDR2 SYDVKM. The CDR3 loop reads CASSGWARENYEQYF. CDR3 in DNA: TGTGCCAGCAGTGGTTGGGCCAGGGAAAACTACGAGCAGTACTTC.

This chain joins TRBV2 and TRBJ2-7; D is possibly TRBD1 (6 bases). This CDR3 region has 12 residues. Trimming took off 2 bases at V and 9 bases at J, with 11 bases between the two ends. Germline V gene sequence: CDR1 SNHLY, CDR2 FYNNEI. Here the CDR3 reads CASSERDIGQYF. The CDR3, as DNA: TGTGCCAGCAGTGAAAGGGACATTGGGCAGTACTTC.

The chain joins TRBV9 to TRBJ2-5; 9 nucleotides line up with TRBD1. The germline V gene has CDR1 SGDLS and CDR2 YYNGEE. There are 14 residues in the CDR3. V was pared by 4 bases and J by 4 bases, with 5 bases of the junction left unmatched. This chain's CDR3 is CASSPGQGGETQYF. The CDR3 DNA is TGTGCCAGCAGCCCGGGACAGGGAGGAGAGACCCAGTACTTC.

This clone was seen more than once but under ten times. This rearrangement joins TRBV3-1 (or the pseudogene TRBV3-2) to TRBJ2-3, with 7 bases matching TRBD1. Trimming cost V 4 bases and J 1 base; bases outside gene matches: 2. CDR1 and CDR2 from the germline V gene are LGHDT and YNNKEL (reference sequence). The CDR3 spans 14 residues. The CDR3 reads CASSRDRRTDTQYF. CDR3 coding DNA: TGTGCCAGCAGCCGGGACAGACGCACAGATACGCAGTATTTT.

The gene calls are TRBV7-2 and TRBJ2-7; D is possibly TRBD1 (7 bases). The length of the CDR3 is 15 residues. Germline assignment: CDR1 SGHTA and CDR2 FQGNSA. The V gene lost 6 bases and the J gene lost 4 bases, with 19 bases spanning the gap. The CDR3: CASRIATGRLYEQYF. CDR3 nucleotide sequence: TGTGCCAGCAGAATCGCGACAGGGAGGTTGTACGAGCAGTACTTC.

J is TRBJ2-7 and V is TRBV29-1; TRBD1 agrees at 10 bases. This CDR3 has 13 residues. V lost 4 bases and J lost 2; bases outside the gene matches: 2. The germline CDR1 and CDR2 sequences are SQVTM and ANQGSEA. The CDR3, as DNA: TGCAGCGTTGGAGGACAGGGGGCCTACGAGCAGTACTTC. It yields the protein CSVGGQGAYEQYF.

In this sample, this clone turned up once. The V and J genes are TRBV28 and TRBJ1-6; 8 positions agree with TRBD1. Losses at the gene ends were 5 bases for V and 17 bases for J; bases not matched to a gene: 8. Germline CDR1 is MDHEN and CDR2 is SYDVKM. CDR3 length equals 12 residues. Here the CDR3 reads CASSQQGVVFHF. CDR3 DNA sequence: TGTGCCAGCAGTCAACAGGGGGTGGTCTTCCACTTT.

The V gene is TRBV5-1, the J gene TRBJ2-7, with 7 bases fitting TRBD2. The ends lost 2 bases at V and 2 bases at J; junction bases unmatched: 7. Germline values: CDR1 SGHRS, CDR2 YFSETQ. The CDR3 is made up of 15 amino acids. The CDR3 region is CASSFAGVITYEQYF. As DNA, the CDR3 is TGCGCCAGCAGCTTTGCGGGAGTCATCACCTACGAGCAGTACTTC.

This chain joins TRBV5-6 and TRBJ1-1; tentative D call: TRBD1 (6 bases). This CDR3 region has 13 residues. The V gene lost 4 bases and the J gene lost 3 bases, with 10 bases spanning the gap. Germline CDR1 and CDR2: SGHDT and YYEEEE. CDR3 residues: CASSGDTYTEAFF. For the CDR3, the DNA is TGTGCCAGCAGCGGGGACACCTACACTGAAGCTTTCTTT.

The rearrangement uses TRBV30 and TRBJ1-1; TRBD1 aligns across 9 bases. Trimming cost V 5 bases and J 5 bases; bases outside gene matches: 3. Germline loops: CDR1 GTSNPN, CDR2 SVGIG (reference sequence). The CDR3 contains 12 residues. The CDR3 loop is CAWGTGRTEAFF. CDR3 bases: TGTGCCTGGGGGACAGGGAGGACTGAAGCTTTCTTT.

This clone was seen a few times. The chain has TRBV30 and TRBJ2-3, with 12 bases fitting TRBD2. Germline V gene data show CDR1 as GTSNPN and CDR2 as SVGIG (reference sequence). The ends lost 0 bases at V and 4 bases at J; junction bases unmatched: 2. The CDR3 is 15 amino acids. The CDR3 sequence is CAWSVLAGGSDTQYF. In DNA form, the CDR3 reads TGTGCCTGGAGTGTACTAGCGGGAGGATCAGATACGCAGTATTTT.

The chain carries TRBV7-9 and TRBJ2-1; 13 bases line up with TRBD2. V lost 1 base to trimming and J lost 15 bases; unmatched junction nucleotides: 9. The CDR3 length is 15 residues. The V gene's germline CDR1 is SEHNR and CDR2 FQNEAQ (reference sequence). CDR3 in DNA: TGTGCCAGCAGCTTAGGGGGGACTAGCGGGATCACGGGGTTCTTC. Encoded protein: CASSLGGTSGITGFF.

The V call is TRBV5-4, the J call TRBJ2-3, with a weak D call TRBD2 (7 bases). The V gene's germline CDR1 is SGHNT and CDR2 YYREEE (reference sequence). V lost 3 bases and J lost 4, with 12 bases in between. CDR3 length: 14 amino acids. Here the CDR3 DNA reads TGTGCCAGCAGCTCCCAAGGGGGGGCAGATACGCAGTATTTT. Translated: CASSSQGGADTQYF.

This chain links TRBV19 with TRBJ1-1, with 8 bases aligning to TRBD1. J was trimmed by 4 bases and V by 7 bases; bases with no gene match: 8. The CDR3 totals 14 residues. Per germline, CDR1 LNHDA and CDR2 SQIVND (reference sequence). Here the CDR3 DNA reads TGTGCCAGTACCACGGACAGGGAGGGCACTGAAGCTTTCTTT. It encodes CASTTDREGTEAFF. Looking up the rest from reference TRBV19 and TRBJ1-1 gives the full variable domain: DGGITQSPKYLFRKEGQNVTLSCEQNLNHDAMYWYRQDPGQGLRLIYYSQIVNDFQKGDIAEGYSVSREKKESFPLTVTSAQKNPTAFYLCASTTDREGTEAFFGQGTRLTVV.

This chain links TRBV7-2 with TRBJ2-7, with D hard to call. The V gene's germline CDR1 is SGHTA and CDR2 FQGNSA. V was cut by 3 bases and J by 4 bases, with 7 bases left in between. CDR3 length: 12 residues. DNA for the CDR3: TGTGCCAGCAGCTTCTCGCGTTACGAGCAGTACTTC. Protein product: CASSFSRYEQYF.

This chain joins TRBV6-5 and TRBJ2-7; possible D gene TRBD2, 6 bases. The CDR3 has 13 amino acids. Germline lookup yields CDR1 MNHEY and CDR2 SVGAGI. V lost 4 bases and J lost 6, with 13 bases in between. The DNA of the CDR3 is TGTGCCAGCAGTTTAGGGGTCGGGGGCGAGCAGTACTTC. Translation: CASSLGVGGEQYF.

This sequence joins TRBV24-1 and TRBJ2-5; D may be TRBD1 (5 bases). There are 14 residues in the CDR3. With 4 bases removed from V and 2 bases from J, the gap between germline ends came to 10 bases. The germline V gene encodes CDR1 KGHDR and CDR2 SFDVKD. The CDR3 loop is CATSDRRQQETQYF. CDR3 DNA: TGTGCCACCAGTGACCGAAGACAGCAAGAGACCCAGTACTTC.

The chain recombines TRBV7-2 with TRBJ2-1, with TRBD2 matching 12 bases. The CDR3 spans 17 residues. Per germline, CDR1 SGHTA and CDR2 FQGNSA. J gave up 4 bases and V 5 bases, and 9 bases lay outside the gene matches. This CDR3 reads CASSPLGGTSGYNEQFF. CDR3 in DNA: TGTGCCAGCAGCCCACTCGGGGGGACTAGCGGGTACAATGAGCAGTTCTTC.

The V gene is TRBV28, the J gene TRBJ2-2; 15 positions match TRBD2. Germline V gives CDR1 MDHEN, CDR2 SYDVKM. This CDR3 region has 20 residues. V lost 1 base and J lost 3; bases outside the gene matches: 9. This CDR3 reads CASSLLGGGLAGGDTGELFF. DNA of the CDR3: TGTGCCAGCAGTTTATTAGGGGGGGGACTAGCGGGAGGAGACACCGGGGAGCTGTTTTTT.

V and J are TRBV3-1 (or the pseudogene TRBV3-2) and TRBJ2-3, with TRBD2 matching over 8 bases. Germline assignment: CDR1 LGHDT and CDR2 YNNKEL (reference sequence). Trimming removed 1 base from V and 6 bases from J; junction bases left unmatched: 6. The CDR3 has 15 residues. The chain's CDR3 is CASSQVTGGGDTQYF. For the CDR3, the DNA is TGTGCCAGCAGCCAAGTCACGGGAGGGGGGGATACGCAGTATTTT.

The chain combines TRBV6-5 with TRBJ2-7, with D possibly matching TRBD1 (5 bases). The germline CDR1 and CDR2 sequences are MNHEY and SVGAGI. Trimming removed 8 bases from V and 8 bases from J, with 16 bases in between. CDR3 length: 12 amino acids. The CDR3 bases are TGTGCCAGCCTCCCCGACAGTTACCAGCAGTACTTC. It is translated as CASLPDSYQQYF.

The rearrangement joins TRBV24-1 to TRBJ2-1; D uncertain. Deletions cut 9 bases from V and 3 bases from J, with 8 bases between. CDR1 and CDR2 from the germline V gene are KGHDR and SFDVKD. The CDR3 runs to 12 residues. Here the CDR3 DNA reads TGTGCCACCTCCCCTAACTACAATGAGCAGTTCTTC. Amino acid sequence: CATSPNYNEQFF.

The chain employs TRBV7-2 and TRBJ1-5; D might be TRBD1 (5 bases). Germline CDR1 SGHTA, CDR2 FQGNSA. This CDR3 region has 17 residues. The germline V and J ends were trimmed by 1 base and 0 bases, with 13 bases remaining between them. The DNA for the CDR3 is TGTGCCAGCAGCTTAGGCACGACAGTCTATAGCAATCAGCCCCAGCATTTT. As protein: CASSLGTTVYSNQPQHF.

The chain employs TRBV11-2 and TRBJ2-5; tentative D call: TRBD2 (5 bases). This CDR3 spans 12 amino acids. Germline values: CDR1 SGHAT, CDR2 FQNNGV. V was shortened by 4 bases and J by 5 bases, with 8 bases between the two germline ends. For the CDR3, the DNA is TGTGCCAGCAGCTCCCGCGGGGAGACCCAGTACTTC. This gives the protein CASSSRGETQYF.